This T cell receptor (beta chain) is drawn from a study of cytomegalovirus exposure and HLA in healthy donors. The wider study: About 200 million T cells yielded some 100 million unique TCR beta sequences, as an earlier analysis found.

PCR primers comprised 60 Vbeta and 13 Jbeta primers. Measured with immunoSEQ multiplex PCR; TCRdb has only the in-frame clones, and not every one. The repertoire holds 180,000 or so clones, with 65% to 85% as singletons. Trimming cost V 5 bases and J 2 bases; bases outside gene matches: 4. CDR3 length: 15 amino acids. Germline V gene sequence: CDR1 MNHEY, CDR2 SMNVEV (reference sequence). The source is a boy between 2 and 10 years old in good health and CMV-seronegative. The V call is TRBV27, the J call TRBJ2-1; 9 bases match TRBD2. Sequencing was performed on PBMCs. CDR3 nucleotides: TGTGCCAGCAGTCGACTAGCGGTGCCCTACAATGAGCAGTTCTTC. Encoded protein: CASSRLAVPYNEQFF.